These 32 T cell receptor beta chains came from one sample sequenced in a study of OX40 agonist ivuxolimab in advanced cancers. TCRdb keeps only in-frame clones here, not all; method: immunoSEQ multiplex PCR. The sample has roughly 18,000 clones; around 87% are singletons. Source: CD4+ or CD8+ T cells sorted from blood, taken in a trial of the OX40 agonist ivuxolimab. The receptors were sampled from an adult with an advanced solid tumor such as melanoma, head and neck, liver or kidney cancer.

Written as DNA, the CDR3 is TGTGCCAGCAGTTTGGATGCAACTAATGAAAAACTGTTTTTT. This gives the protein CASSLDATNEKLFF. The V gene is TRBV28, the J gene TRBJ1-4; the D is unclear. Trimming took off 3 bases at V and 0 bases at J, with 5 bases between the two ends. In germline, CDR1 is MDHEN, CDR2 SYDVKM. CDR3 length equals 14 residues.

This clone was recorded a few times. The chain joins TRBV7-9 to TRBJ2-3, with D tentatively TRBD1 (5 bases). With 4 bases removed from V and 2 bases from J, the gap between germline ends came to 16 bases. Germline-derived CDR1 and CDR2 are SEHNR and FQNEAQ (reference sequence). The CDR3 has 16 amino acids. The CDR3 spells CASSSAQETLTDTQYF. The CDR3, as DNA: TGTGCCAGCAGCTCGGCACAGGAGACACTCACAGATACGCAGTATTTT. Drawing the rest from reference TRBV7-9 and TRBJ2-3, the complete variable domain is DTGVSQNPRHKITKRGQNVTFRCDPISEHNRLYWYRQTLGQGPEFLTYFQNEAQLEKSRLLSDRFSAERPKGSFSTLEIQRTEQGDSAMYLCASSSAQETLTDTQYFGPGTRLTVL.

The chain has TRBV27 and TRBJ2-7; tentatively, D is TRBD1 (5 bases). The germline V gene encodes CDR1 MNHEY and CDR2 SMNVEV (reference sequence). The CDR3 covers 16 residues. Trimming removed 0 bases from V and 2 bases from J, with 14 bases in between. As DNA, the CDR3 is TGTGCCAGCAGTTTATCTGGCTGGCAGGGTACCTACGAGCAGTACTTC. This translates into CASSLSGWQGTYEQYF.

The chain combines TRBV11-2 with TRBJ2-7; the match to TRBD1 covers 9 bases. Per the germline V gene, CDR1 is SGHAT and CDR2 is FQNNGV. The trim removed 8 bases at V and 4 bases at J, leaving 9 bases unmatched. The CDR3 totals 14 residues. The CDR3, as DNA: TGTGCCAGCGGTCATACGACAGGGGGATACGAGCAGTACTTC. Translation: CASGHTTGGYEQYF. Looking up the rest from reference TRBV11-2 and TRBJ2-7 gives the full variable domain: EAGVAQSPRYKIIEKRQSVAFWCNPISGHATLYWYQQILGQGPKLLIQFQNNGVVDDSQLPKDRFSAERLKGVDSTLKIQPAKLEDSAVYLCASGHTTGGYEQYFGPGTRLTVT.

J is TRBJ1-5 and V is TRBV19; 9 bases fit TRBD1. The germline V gene encodes CDR1 LNHDA and CDR2 SQIVND (reference sequence). This CDR3 has 15 residues. V lost 8 bases, J lost 7 bases, and 12 bases stayed unmatched. This CDR3 is CASSGTGSFSQPQHF. CDR3 DNA: TGTGCCAGTTCCGGGACAGGGAGTTTTTCGCAGCCCCAGCATTTT.

V gene TRBV11-2 combines with J gene TRBJ2-7; 10 nucleotides agree with TRBD2. This CDR3 comprises 12 residues. In germline, CDR1 is SGHAT, CDR2 FQNNGV. The trim removed 6 bases at V and 6 bases at J, leaving 2 bases unmatched. The CDR3 loop is CASRGLAIEQYF. The CDR3 DNA reads as TGTGCCAGCAGGGGACTAGCGATCGAGCAGTACTTC.

This chain links TRBV6-6 with TRBJ2-3, with TRBD2 as a possible D gene (7 bases). Per germline, CDR1 MNHNY and CDR2 SVGAGI (reference sequence). The CDR3 has 14 residues. Trimming removed 6 bases from V and 6 bases from J, with 16 bases in between. The CDR3 coding sequence is TGTGCCAGCAGAGATGTCAGGGGAGGGGATACGCAGTATTTT. Its protein is CASRDVRGGDTQYF.

J is TRBJ1-5 and V is TRBV7-9; possibly TRBD1 for D (5 bases). The ends were cut back, 4 bases at V and 6 bases at J, with 16 bases in the middle. The CDR3 has 15 residues. Germline CDR1 and CDR2: SEHNR and FQNEAQ (reference sequence). Here the CDR3 reads CASSSEGDVGQPQHF. In DNA form, the CDR3 reads TGTGCCAGCAGCTCAGAAGGGGACGTAGGTCAGCCCCAGCATTTT.

Comment on this clone: The junction shows a germline mismatch at one end, possibly a read error. The chain joins TRBV7-6 to TRBJ2-7, with 8 positions matching TRBD2. CDR3 length equals 14 residues. Germline loops: CDR1 SGHVS, CDR2 FNYEAQ. The CDR3 bases are TGTGCCAGCAGCCCCCGGACTAGCTCCAACGAGCAGTACTTC. As protein: CASSPRTSSNEQYF.

J is TRBJ2-7 and V is TRBV7-8; D ambiguous. V lost 5 bases and J 1 base, leaving 3 bases between the germline ends. Germline V gene sequence: CDR1 SGHVS, CDR2 FQNEAQ. This CDR3 has 11 residues. The CDR3 region has the DNA TGTGCCAGCAGCCCTTCCTACGAGCAGTACTTC. Amino acid sequence: CASSPSYEQYF. Using reference TRBV7-8 and TRBJ2-7 for the parts outside the CDR3, the full variable domain is GAGVSQSPRYKVAKRGQDVALRCDPISGHVSLFWYQQALGQGPEFLTYFQNEAQLDKSGLPSDRFFAERPEGSVSTLKIQRTQQEDSAVYLCASSPSYEQYFGPGTRLTVT.

This chain uses TRBV13 with TRBJ1-1, with D maybe TRBD1 (6 bases). V was cut by 6 bases and J by 7 bases, with 12 bases left in between. Germline V gives CDR1 PRHDT, CDR2 FYEKMQ (reference sequence). The CDR3 is made up of 12 amino acids. The DNA of the CDR3 is TGTGCCAGCAGGGCAGGACAGAATGAAGCTTTCTTT. Its protein product is CASRAGQNEAFF.

The V call is TRBV9, the J call TRBJ2-3, with a possible D match to TRBD2 (5 bases). Germline CDR1 is SGDLS and CDR2 is YYNGEE. V was trimmed by 0 bases and J by 6 bases, leaving 8 bases between them. The CDR3 consists of 13 residues. This chain's CDR3 is CASSVGGPDTQYF. DNA of the CDR3: TGTGCCAGCAGCGTAGGAGGGCCGGATACGCAGTATTTT.

The chain employs TRBV13 and TRBJ2-4; 7 bases align to TRBD2. The junction had 15 bases not matched to a gene; V was cut back by 7 bases and J by 6 bases. This CDR3 is 16 amino acids long. Germline lookup yields CDR1 PRHDT and CDR2 FYEKMQ (reference sequence). This CDR3 reads CASTNGEGLIGNIQYF. CDR3 DNA: TGTGCCAGCACCAACGGGGAGGGTTTGATTGGAAACATTCAGTACTTC.

The V gene is TRBV7-6, the J gene TRBJ2-1; D uncertain. The CDR3 sequence is 13 residues long. The germline V and J ends were trimmed by 5 bases and 4 bases, with 9 bases remaining between them. Germline CDR1 and CDR2: SGHVS and FNYEAQ. The CDR3 DNA is TGTGCCAGCAGCCAAATAATTTACAATGAGCAGTTCTTC. Protein sequence: CASSQIIYNEQFF.

This clone is medium-sized (0.01 to 0.1%) by share. This chain links TRBV7-3 with TRBJ2-1; D may be TRBD2 (6 bases). Germline CDR1 reads SGHTA; CDR2 reads FQGTGA. V lost 2 bases, J lost 4 bases, and 12 bases lay in between. This CDR3 region has 15 residues. In DNA form, the CDR3 reads TGTGCCAGCAGCTTATGGAGGGAGAAATACAATGAGCAGTTCTTC. Its protein product is CASSLWREKYNEQFF.

This clone was seen just once. The chain links TRBV5-5 to TRBJ1-1; the D gene is possibly TRBD1 (5 bases). Deletions cut 6 bases from V and 2 bases from J, with 11 bases between. Germline lookup yields CDR1 SGHKS and CDR2 YYEKEE (reference sequence). The CDR3 spans 13 residues. The CDR3 loop is CASKKDINTEAFF. CDR3 DNA: TGTGCCAGCAAAAAGGACATAAACACTGAAGCTTTCTTT.

This rearrangement joins TRBV9 to TRBJ2-7; D possibly corresponds to TRBD2 (5 bases). V was trimmed by 0 bases and J by 7 bases, leaving 11 bases between them. Germline V gene sequence: CDR1 SGDLS, CDR2 YYNGEE. The CDR3 loop spans 13 amino acids. In DNA, the CDR3 is TGTGCCAGCAGCGTAGACAACCCGGGGGAGCAGTACTTC. Its translation is CASSVDNPGEQYF.

The rearrangement joins TRBV28 to TRBJ2-7; tentatively, D is TRBD2 (6 bases). In germline, CDR1 is MDHEN, CDR2 SYDVKM. With 5 bases removed from V and 5 bases from J, the gap between germline ends came to 19 bases. The length of the CDR3 is 15 residues. In DNA form, the CDR3 reads TGTGCCAGCAGTCTCCCCCGGGAGCTAAGCGACGAGCAGTACTTC. Amino acid sequence: CASSLPRELSDEQYF.

To note about this clone: An end of the junction differs from the germline gene, which may be a read error. The CDR3 DNA sequence: TGTGCCAGCAGCTTAGTGGGGGCGCGAGGATCTATCTTC. Amino acid sequence: CASSLVGARGSIF. The V and J genes are TRBV13 and TRBJ1-2, with D possibly matching TRBD1 (6 bases). Germline loops: CDR1 PRHDT, CDR2 FYEKMQ (reference sequence). The CDR3 consists of 13 residues.

This clone was counted a single time. The rearrangement links TRBV27 to TRBJ2-3; D not resolved. The germline gives CDR1 MNHEY, CDR2 SMNVEV (reference sequence). CDR3 length: 13 residues. V lost 7 bases and J 2 bases, leaving 10 bases between the germline ends. For the CDR3, the DNA is TGTGCCAGCACTCCGGGTGACACAGATACGCAGTATTTT. Amino acid sequence: CASTPGDTDTQYF.

This clone rates as medium-sized. The chain employs TRBV9 and TRBJ1-5, with D uncertain. The CDR3 has 15 residues. The germline V and J ends were trimmed by 0 bases and 0 bases, with 7 bases remaining between them. CDR1 is SGDLS, CDR2 YYNGEE, per germline. The CDR3 here is CASSVEGLSNQPQHF. The CDR3 DNA is TGTGCCAGCAGCGTAGAAGGACTTAGCAATCAGCCCCAGCATTTT.

The chain joins TRBV7-6 to TRBJ2-4; no definite D call. The CDR3 covers 11 residues. V was cut by 1 base and J by 8 bases, with 3 bases left in between. Germline V gene data show CDR1 as SGHVS and CDR2 as FNYEAQ. The CDR3 loop is CASSLEDIQYF. The CDR3 DNA reads TGTGCCAGCAGCTTAGAGGACATTCAGTACTTC. Looking up the rest from reference TRBV7-6 and TRBJ2-4 gives the full variable domain: GAGVSQSPRYKVTKRGQDVALRCDPISGHVSLYWYRQALGQGPEFLTYFNYEAQQDKSGLPNDRFSAERPEGSISTLTIQRTEQRDSAMYRCASSLEDIQYFGAGTRLSVL.

This clone was counted a few times. The V gene is TRBV5-4, the J gene TRBJ2-2, with D unclear. Germline loops: CDR1 SGHNT, CDR2 YYREEE (reference sequence). The CDR3 runs to 13 residues. V dropped 4 bases and J dropped 5 bases, with 9 bases sitting between them. This CDR3 is CASSTDLTGELFF. DNA for the CDR3: TGTGCCAGCAGCACCGATCTGACCGGGGAGCTGTTTTTT.

This clone was detected only once. This rearrangement joins TRBV28 to TRBJ2-7; 8 bases agree with TRBD2. CDR3 size: 15 residues. Per germline, CDR1 MDHEN and CDR2 SYDVKM. Trimming took 4 bases from V and 2 from J; bases not matched to a gene: 7. This CDR3 is CASSYLAGRTYEQYF. In DNA, the CDR3 is TGTGCCAGCAGTTACCTAGCGGGCCGTACCTACGAGCAGTACTTC. Drawing the rest from reference TRBV28 and TRBJ2-7, the complete variable domain is DVKVTQSSRYLVKRTGEKVFLECVQDMDHENMFWYRQDPGLGLRLIYFSYDVKMKEKGDIPEGYSVSREKKERFSLILESASTNQTSMYLCASSYLAGRTYEQYFGPGTRLTVT.

CDR3 region: CASSHRDTHTGELFF. The CDR3 DNA is TGTGCCAGCAGCCACCGGGACACCCACACCGGGGAGCTGTTTTTT. The rearrangement joins TRBV4-2 to TRBJ2-2; possible D gene TRBD1, 6 bases. Germline V gene lookup returns CDR1 LGHNA and CDR2 YNFKEQ. V was clipped by 3 bases and J by 3 bases, with 11 bases between them. The CDR3 is 15 residues long.

This rearrangement joins TRBV6-5 to TRBJ1-2, with 7 bases matching TRBD1. CDR3 length: 15 residues. CDR1 MNHEY and CDR2 SVGAGI come from the germline V gene. After removal of 2 bases from V and 5 bases from J, the junction contained 8 bases not matched to a gene. The CDR3 protein is CASSYGRGFRYGYTF. CDR3 in DNA: TGTGCCAGCAGTTACGGCAGGGGGTTTAGGTATGGCTACACCTTC.

The V call is TRBV6-5, the J call TRBJ2-7; TRBD2 agrees at 8 bases. The V gene end was trimmed by 7 bases and the J gene end by 7 bases; junction bases not matched to a gene: 6. The CDR3 is 12 amino acids. Germline V gives CDR1 MNHEY, CDR2 SVGAGI. CDR3 protein: CASTPGGREQYF. CDR3 nucleotides: TGTGCCAGCACCCCGGGGGGGCGAGAGCAGTACTTC.

This chain connects TRBV9 to TRBJ2-1; 8 bases match TRBD2. Germline V gene data show CDR1 as SGDLS and CDR2 as YYNGEE. V trimming: 0 bases; J trimming: 4 bases; junction bases outside the gene matches: 12. This CDR3 spans 18 amino acids. CDR3 protein: CASSVVHPGTSGYNEQFF. CDR3 bases: TGTGCCAGCAGCGTAGTCCATCCCGGAACTAGCGGTTACAATGAGCAGTTCTTC.

The chain links TRBV27 to TRBJ1-5; D is uncertain. The CDR3 loop spans 15 amino acids. The ends were cut back, 1 base at V and 3 bases at J, with 10 bases in the middle. Germline assignment: CDR1 MNHEY and CDR2 SMNVEV (reference sequence). The CDR3 DNA is TGTGCCAGCAGTTTATGGCAGTCTAACAATCAGCCCCAGCATTTT. Its protein is CASSLWQSNNQPQHF.

V is TRBV27 and J is TRBJ2-6; D call uncertain. The CDR3 spans 13 residues. Germline CDR1 MNHEY, CDR2 SMNVEV (reference sequence). The ends were cut back, 4 bases at V and 1 base at J, with 2 bases in the middle. CDR3 residues: CASSWSGANVLTF. The CDR3 nucleotides read TGTGCCAGCAGTTGGTCTGGGGCCAACGTCCTGACTTTC.

This rearrangement joins TRBV9 to TRBJ1-1; D gene unclear. Germline-derived CDR1 and CDR2 are SGDLS and YYNGEE. This CDR3 comprises 12 residues. V was cut by 4 bases and J by 3 bases, with 7 bases left in between. The CDR3: CASSPTDTEAFF. The CDR3 DNA sequence: TGTGCCAGCAGCCCTACGGACACTGAAGCTTTCTTT. The whole variable domain, remainder taken from reference TRBV9 and TRBJ1-1, is DSGVTQTPKHLITATGQRVTLRCSPRSGDLSVYWYQQSLDQGLQFLIQYYNGEERAKGNILERFSAQQFPDLHSELNLSSLELGDSALYFCASSPTDTEAFFGQGTRLTVV.

The count of this clone is one. V is TRBV18 and J is TRBJ1-2, with TRBD1 matching 10 bases. The V gene's germline CDR1 is KGHSH and CDR2 LQKENI. This CDR3 has 14 residues. Trimming removed 3 bases from V and 6 bases from J; junction bases left unmatched: 4. The CDR3 is CASSPGTGEDGYTF. CDR3 sequence (DNA): TGTGCCAGCTCACCCGGGACAGGGGAGGATGGCTACACCTTC.